This passage covers 24 T cell receptor beta chains from one sample sequenced in a study of cytomegalovirus exposure and HLA in healthy donors. The PCR made use of 60 Vbeta and 13 Jbeta primers. Clones were sequenced by immunoSEQ multiplex PCR, and TCRdb holds only the in-frame ones, with some missing. This sample's table has around 50,000 clones. The specimen sequenced was PBMCs. The receptors here all came from a woman in her 30s in good health and CMV-seropositive.

The chain couples TRBV7-2 to TRBJ1-5; D gene ambiguous. Per the germline V gene, CDR1 is SGHTA and CDR2 is FQGNSA. This CDR3 comprises 14 residues. Between the trimmed V and J ends, which lost 3 bases and 0 bases, there was a span of 6 bases. The DNA of the CDR3 is TGTGCCAGCAGCTTGGCCATTAGCAATCAGCCCCAGCATTTT. Its translation is CASSLAISNQPQHF. The full variable domain, completed using reference TRBV7-2 and TRBJ1-5, is GAGVSQSPSNKVTEKGKDVELRCDPISGHTALYWYRQSLGQGLEFLIYFQGNSAPDKSGLPSDRFSAERTGGSVSTLTIQRTQQEDSAVYLCASSLAISNQPQHFGDGTRLSIL.

On this clone itself: One junction end disagrees with the germline gene, perhaps due to a read error. The chain recombines TRBV7-9 with TRBJ2-7; the match to TRBD2 covers 9 bases. CDR1 and CDR2 from the germline V gene are SEHNR and FQNEAQ (reference sequence). The CDR3 runs to 13 residues. The chain's CDR3 is CASSPPRTSEQSF. CDR3 sequence (DNA): TGTGCCAGCAGCCCTCCTAGGACTAGCGAACAGTCCTTC. The whole variable domain, remainder taken from reference TRBV7-9 and TRBJ2-7, is DTGVSQNPRHKITKRGQNVTFRCDPISEHNRLYWYRQTLGQGPEFLTYFQNEAQLEKSRLLSDRFSAERPKGSFSTLEIQRTEQGDSAMYLCASSPPRTSEQSFGPGTRLTVT.

The rearrangement joins TRBV5-1 to TRBJ2-1, with TRBD2 matching 7 bases. After removal of 6 bases from V and 0 bases from J, the junction contained 9 bases not matched to a gene. CDR1 and CDR2 (germline): SGHRS, YFSETQ. CDR3 length: 16 residues. The CDR3 loop reads CASTLASGSSYNEQFF. The CDR3 DNA is TGCGCCAGCACCCTTGCTAGCGGAAGCTCCTACAATGAGCAGTTCTTC. The whole variable domain, remainder taken from reference TRBV5-1 and TRBJ2-1, is KAGVTQTPRYLIKTRGQQVTLSCSPISGHRSVSWYQQTPGQGLQFLFEYFSETQRNKGNFPGRFSGRQFSNSRSEMNVSTLELGDSALYLCASTLASGSSYNEQFFGPGTRLTVL.

The chain has TRBV29-1 and TRBJ2-7; weak D call: TRBD1 (6 bases). The CDR3 loop spans 12 amino acids. The ends were cut back, 3 bases at V and 5 bases at J, with 11 bases in the middle. Germline CDR1 SQVTM, CDR2 ANQGSEA. CDR3: CSVEGASDEQYF. CDR3 DNA sequence: TGCAGCGTTGAGGGGGCCAGCGACGAGCAGTACTTC.

The chain recombines TRBV7-9 with TRBJ2-1; the D gene is possibly TRBD1 (7 bases). The CDR3 contains 13 residues. Germline lookup yields CDR1 SEHNR and CDR2 FQNEAQ (reference sequence). V shed 4 bases and J shed 9 bases, with 13 bases lying between them. The CDR3 loop is CASSSNRGGEQFF. DNA of the CDR3: TGTGCCAGCAGCTCCAACAGGGGAGGTGAGCAGTTCTTC.

The J gene is TRBJ2-7, the V gene TRBV7-2; 9 bases match TRBD2. The germline gives CDR1 SGHTA, CDR2 FQGNSA. The CDR3 consists of 15 residues. The V segment lost 1 base and the J segment 7 bases; nucleotides outside the gene matches: 8. CDR3 sequence reads: CASSLVGSGGLEQYF. DNA of the CDR3: TGTGCCAGCAGCTTAGTCGGTAGCGGGGGCTTGGAGCAGTACTTC.

This rearrangement joins TRBV6-5 to TRBJ2-7; D gene ambiguous. This CDR3 spans 12 amino acids. The germline CDR1 and CDR2 sequences are MNHEY and SVGAGI. Trimming left V 4 bases short and J 1 base short, with 5 bases between. The CDR3 sequence is CASSSQSYEQYF. CDR3 nucleotide sequence: TGTGCCAGCAGTTCCCAGTCCTACGAGCAGTACTTC.

J is TRBJ2-1 and V is TRBV18; 14 nucleotides align to TRBD2. The germline V gene encodes CDR1 KGHSH and CDR2 LQKENI. With 6 bases clipped from V and 7 bases from J, the junction kept 2 bases outside the gene matches. The CDR3 extends over 14 amino acids. This chain's CDR3 is CASSGTSGRNEQFF. The CDR3 DNA follows: TGTGCCAGCTCCGGGACTAGCGGGAGAAATGAGCAGTTCTTC.

V is TRBV11-3 and J is TRBJ2-7; perhaps TRBD2 as D (5 bases). The CDR3 has 14 residues. Germline V gene data show CDR1 as SGHNT and CDR2 as YENEEA. The V end was cut by 5 bases, the J end by 2 bases, with 13 bases between. The CDR3 region is CASSPPRLPYEQYF. DNA for the CDR3: TGTGCCAGCAGCCCCCCAAGACTACCCTACGAGCAGTACTTC.

This chain uses TRBV23-1 with TRBJ1-2, with TRBD1 as a possible D gene (6 bases). TRBV23-1 belongs to the ORF category, with a function that is uncertain. The CDR3 is made up of 14 amino acids. Trimming shortened V by 4 bases and J by 8 bases, and 17 bases separated the two germline ends. The CDR3 loop is CASSPGTNAHGYTF. The CDR3 region has the DNA TGCGCCAGCAGTCCCGGGACAAACGCTCACGGCTACACCTTC.

The gene calls are TRBV4-2 and TRBJ2-5; 8 bases are shared with TRBD2. The CDR3 totals 15 residues. The V gene's germline CDR1 is LGHNA and CDR2 YNFKEQ. After removal of 0 bases from V and 5 bases from J, the junction contained 5 bases not matched to a gene. The CDR3 reads CASSQENGGAETQYF. Here the CDR3 DNA reads TGTGCCAGCAGCCAAGAGAACGGGGGGGCTGAGACCCAGTACTTC.

This chain connects TRBV2 to TRBJ2-7, with a tentative D call TRBD2 (7 bases). The germline V and J ends were trimmed by 4 bases and 8 bases, with 12 bases remaining between them. CDR1 and CDR2 from the germline V gene are SNHLY and FYNNEI. The CDR3 loop spans 12 amino acids. CDR3 in amino acids: CASSVGGAKQYF. The CDR3 nucleotides read TGTGCCAGCAGTGTTGGGGGGGCTAAGCAGTACTTC.

The chain links TRBV6-1 to TRBJ2-7, with TRBD2 as a possible D gene (6 bases). Germline V CDR1 and CDR2: MNHNS, SASEGT. The CDR3 spans 15 residues. V lost 7 bases and J 2 bases, leaving 18 bases between the germline ends. CDR3 loop: CASTTSWGVTYEQYF. The CDR3 nucleotides are TGTGCCAGCACCACCTCGTGGGGGGTCACCTACGAGCAGTACTTC.

This chain links TRBV7-9 with TRBJ1-1; D is possibly TRBD1 (5 bases). This CDR3 has 12 residues. The V end was cut by 2 bases, the J end by 8 bases, with 9 bases between. CDR1 and CDR2 from the germline V gene are SEHNR and FQNEAQ (reference sequence). The CDR3: CASSLMDIEAFF. CDR3 nucleotides: TGTGCCAGCAGCTTAATGGACATAGAAGCTTTCTTT.

This sequence joins TRBV13 and TRBJ2-7, with 10 bases fitting TRBD2. After removal of 3 bases from V and 0 bases from J, the junction contained 5 bases not matched to a gene. Germline V lookup: CDR1 PRHDT, CDR2 FYEKMQ (reference sequence). This CDR3 is built from 16 residues. DNA of the CDR3: TGTGCCAGCAGCTTCCCTAGCGGGGGAAGCTCCTACGAGCAGTACTTC. Translating it yields CASSFPSGGSSYEQYF.

About this clone itself: The same CDR3 can be traced to other DNA sequences in this sample. This rearrangement joins TRBV13 to TRBJ2-5, with D unclear. Trimming removed 5 bases from V and 5 bases from J, with 3 bases in between. The length of the CDR3 is 10 residues. Germline assignment: CDR1 PRHDT and CDR2 FYEKMQ (reference sequence). CDR3 region: CASSRETQYF. For the CDR3, the DNA is TGTGCCAGCAGCCGGGAGACCCAGTACTTC.

The V gene is TRBV4-1, the J gene TRBJ2-2; 7 nucleotides align to TRBD2. V gave up 4 bases and J gave up 7 bases; unmatched junction bases: 15. The CDR3 totals 17 residues. CDR1 MGHRA and CDR2 YSYEKL come from the germline V gene. The CDR3 spells CASSRQGRVDVGGELFF. CDR3 DNA sequence: TGCGCCAGCAGCCGGCAAGGGAGGGTAGACGTGGGCGGGGAGCTGTTTTTT.

The chain joins TRBV6-1 to TRBJ1-2, with TRBD1 as a possible D gene (5 bases). CDR1 is MNHNS, CDR2 SASEGT, per germline. The CDR3 runs 17 residues. Trimming shortened V by 1 base and J by 4 bases, and 19 bases separated the two germline ends. The CDR3 here is CASSEGPIRQNLYGYTF. CDR3 nucleotide sequence: TGTGCCAGCAGTGAAGGGCCTATCCGACAGAACCTCTATGGCTACACCTTC.

The V gene is TRBV20-1, the J gene TRBJ1-2, with D possibly matching TRBD1 (6 bases). The CDR3 is 11 amino acids. CDR1 and CDR2 (germline): DFQATT, SNEGSKA (reference sequence). Trimming stripped 5 bases from V and 9 bases from J, with 13 bases between. The CDR3 loop reads CSALFRDSYTF. The CDR3 nucleotides read TGCAGTGCTCTCTTCAGGGACAGCTACACCTTC.

V gene TRBV10-3 combines with J gene TRBJ1-4; D unclear. This CDR3 contains 14 residues. Germline loops: CDR1 ENHRY, CDR2 SYGVKD. The V end was cut by 2 bases, the J end by 4 bases, with 8 bases between. CDR3 loop: CAISEGLGNEKLFF. In DNA form, the CDR3 reads TGTGCCATCAGTGAGGGACTCGGTAATGAAAAACTGTTTTTT.

The rearrangement uses TRBV6-1 and TRBJ2-7; 9 bases fit TRBD1. Germline lookup yields CDR1 MNHNS and CDR2 SASEGT. This CDR3 spans 15 amino acids. With V trimmed by 5 bases and J by 1 base, 6 bases remained unmatched. CDR3 sequence reads: CASSTEQGASYEQYF. The CDR3 DNA sequence: TGTGCCAGCAGTACCGAACAGGGGGCGTCCTACGAGCAGTACTTC.

The rearrangement links TRBV5-6 to TRBJ2-7; 7 nucleotides line up with TRBD1. This CDR3 comprises 14 residues. J gave up 1 base and V 4 bases, and 5 bases lay outside the gene matches. The germline V gene has CDR1 SGHDT and CDR2 YYEEEE. The CDR3 sequence is CASSRRGQSYEQYF. CDR3 DNA sequence: TGTGCCAGCAGCCGCAGGGGACAGTCCTACGAGCAGTACTTC.

This sequence joins TRBV7-9 and TRBJ2-5, with TRBD2 matching over 9 bases. Per the germline V gene, CDR1 is SEHNR and CDR2 is FQNEAQ (reference sequence). V trimming: 6 bases; J trimming: 7 bases; junction bases outside the gene matches: 12. The CDR3 has 15 amino acids. CDR3 residues: CASRITIAGEVTQYF. DNA of the CDR3: TGTGCCAGCAGAATCACCATAGCGGGAGAGGTGACCCAGTACTTC.

V usage is TRBV7-6 and J usage is TRBJ2-7, with 10 nucleotides matching TRBD1. Losses at the gene ends were 5 bases for V and 0 bases for J; bases not matched to a gene: 7. The CDR3 is 16 residues long. Germline V gene lookup returns CDR1 SGHVS and CDR2 FNYEAQ. The DNA for the CDR3 is TGTGCCAGCAGCGCCCGACAGGGGGCACGCTCCTACGAGCAGTACTTC. Its translation is CASSARQGARSYEQYF.